A selection of T cell receptor beta chains follows, all from one sample in a study of T cell responses to AZD1222 COVID-19 vaccine. The table came from immunoSEQ multiplex PCR; TCRdb's copy has only in-frame clones and leaves some out. The table shows about 130,000 clones, with roughly 90% occurring only once. The sequences come from peripheral blood, collected on day 0 of AZD1222 vaccination. The origin of the receptors is an adult in good health. CDR3s include the opening cysteine and the closing phenylalanine or tryptophan. The D gene is left open where the match is weak. A clone size is listed for some rows: how often the clone was seen (once, few, many), or a class if it is expanded.

J gene: TRBJ2-7; D gene: TRBD1; V gene: TRBV9; clone size: -; CDR3 protein: CASSATGTGSYEQYF
J gene: TRBJ1-3; D gene: -; V gene: TRBV4-3; clone size: -; CDR3 protein: CASSQPREGPIYF
J gene: TRBJ2-5; D gene: -; V gene: TRBV7-7; clone size: -; CDR3 protein: CASSSQTQETQYF
J gene: TRBJ2-7; D gene: -; V gene: TRBV2; clone size: -; CDR3 protein: CASSVNRENEQYF
J gene: TRBJ1-1; D gene: -; V gene: TRBV5-1; clone size: -; CDR3 protein: CASSLGAHTEAFF
J gene: TRBJ2-3; D gene: TRBD2; V gene: TRBV3-1/TRBV3-2; clone size: once; CDR3 protein: CASSQEIRSGSDTQYF
J gene: TRBJ1-2; D gene: -; V gene: TRBV13; clone size: -; CDR3 protein: CASSLGLVGTYGYTF
J gene: TRBJ2-1; D gene: -; V gene: TRBV9; clone size: -; CDR3 protein: CASSPSHEQFF
J gene: TRBJ1-4; D gene: -; V gene: TRBV7-9; clone size: -; CDR3 protein: CASSLEGFSSEKLFF
J gene: TRBJ1-5; D gene: -; V gene: TRBV2; clone size: once; CDR3 protein: CASSEYRGQPQHF
J gene: TRBJ2-5; D gene: TRBD1; V gene: TRBV11-3; clone size: -; CDR3 protein: CASSSMTGETQYF
J gene: TRBJ2-7; D gene: TRBD2; V gene: TRBV29-1; clone size: -; CDR3 protein: CSVDQGGSEQYF
J gene: TRBJ1-2; D gene: -; V gene: TRBV2; clone size: -; CDR3 protein: CASSEAGVDGYTF
J gene: TRBJ2-1; D gene: -; V gene: TRBV7-6; clone size: -; CDR3 protein: CASSLKEAGIRYNEQFF
J gene: TRBJ2-1; D gene: -; V gene: TRBV12-3/TRBV12-4; clone size: -; CDR3 protein: CASSFGEPNEQFF
J gene: TRBJ1-1; D gene: -; V gene: TRBV6-1; clone size: few; CDR3 protein: CASSERENTEAFF
J gene: TRBJ2-7; D gene: TRBD2; V gene: TRBV18; clone size: -; CDR3 protein: CASSPGLADEQYF
J gene: TRBJ1-4; D gene: TRBD1; V gene: TRBV13; clone size: -; CDR3 protein: CASSRTGLNEKLFF
J gene: TRBJ1-1; D gene: -; V gene: TRBV4-2; clone size: -; CDR3 protein: CASSQRGILQGRVTEAFF
J gene: TRBJ1-2; D gene: TRBD1; V gene: TRBV30; clone size: -; CDR3 protein: CAQRPTGLRGYTF
J gene: TRBJ1-1; D gene: -; V gene: TRBV5-6; clone size: few; CDR3 protein: CASSRFPGRAPAFF
J gene: TRBJ2-7; D gene: -; V gene: TRBV6-2/TRBV6-3; clone size: -; CDR3 protein: CASSYSSGPFYEQYF
J gene: TRBJ2-7; D gene: -; V gene: TRBV21-1; clone size: -; CDR3 protein: CASSKVQGVYEQYF
J gene: TRBJ1-2; D gene: -; V gene: TRBV2; clone size: -; CDR3 protein: CASSPPTGRVLFNYGYTF
J gene: TRBJ1-6; D gene: TRBD1; V gene: TRBV27; clone size: -; CDR3 protein: CASSSLIQGANSPLHF
J gene: TRBJ1-3; D gene: -; V gene: TRBV7-8; clone size: -; CDR3 protein: CASSLGTEGGTIYF
J gene: TRBJ1-1; D gene: -; V gene: TRBV7-6; clone size: -; CDR3 protein: CASSLSHRDGTEAFF
J gene: TRBJ2-2; D gene: TRBD1; V gene: TRBV5-4; clone size: few; CDR3 protein: CASSTAGTVNTGELFF
J gene: TRBJ1-1; D gene: -; V gene: TRBV29-1; clone size: -; CDR3 protein: CSVERGQGTEAFF
J gene: TRBJ1-1; D gene: TRBD1; V gene: TRBV6-2/TRBV6-3; clone size: -; CDR3 protein: CASSVDRGLFNTEAFF
J gene: TRBJ2-3; D gene: TRBD2; V gene: TRBV5-6; clone size: -; CDR3 protein: CATNSGRALADTQYF
J gene: TRBJ2-4; D gene: TRBD1; V gene: TRBV29-1; clone size: -; CDR3 protein: CSVRTGAQNIQYF
J gene: TRBJ1-4; D gene: -; V gene: TRBV19; clone size: -; CDR3 protein: CASSILNEKLFF
J gene: TRBJ2-3; D gene: -; V gene: TRBV12-3/TRBV12-4; clone size: -; CDR3 protein: CASSAFSTDTQYF
J gene: TRBJ2-1; D gene: TRBD2; V gene: TRBV9; clone size: -; CDR3 protein: CASSAGTSGAYNEQFF
J gene: TRBJ2-7; D gene: -; V gene: TRBV6-2/TRBV6-3; clone size: -; CDR3 protein: CASSFGTGISEQYF
J gene: TRBJ1-6; D gene: -; V gene: TRBV19; clone size: -; CDR3 protein: CGSRQMNSPLHF
J gene: TRBJ2-6; D gene: -; V gene: TRBV27; clone size: -; CDR3 protein: CASTPGSGANVLTF
J gene: TRBJ1-1; D gene: -; V gene: TRBV10-3; clone size: -; CDR3 protein: CAISESFGGAEAFF
J gene: TRBJ1-2; D gene: -; V gene: TRBV4-1; clone size: -; CDR3 protein: CASSQVTNGGIGGYTF
J gene: TRBJ1-2; D gene: -; V gene: TRBV6-4; clone size: -; CDR3 protein: CASSDYYYGYTF